This TCR beta chain emerged from a study of T cell responses to AZD1222 COVID-19 vaccine. The germline gives CDR1 SGHNT, CDR2 YYREEE (reference sequence). The CDR3 totals 15 residues. Trimming removed 4 bases at V and 7 bases at J, with 17 bases between. This clone appeared once. The antigen is undetermined. Data came from immunoSEQ multiplex PCR; TCRdb stores just in-frame clones and leaves some out. The sample lists 65,000 to 100,000 clones; 75% to 95% were seen once. Study-level points and caveats: Spike regions recognized by vaccine-associated CD4 TCRs spanned the protein, led by 160-218 and 743-854. Donors skewed white British and female; clonal diversity was possibly underestimated.

V usage is TRBV5-4 and J usage is TRBJ2-2; a possible D gene is TRBD1 (6 bases). Sequencing used peripheral blood, obtained 28 days after the second AZD1222 dose. The clonotype originates from an adult who received the AZD1222 COVID-19 vaccine. CDR3 DNA: TGTGCCAGCAGCCTACAGGGAACGTCCGGCGGGGAGCTGTTTTTT. This encodes CASSLQGTSGGELFF.